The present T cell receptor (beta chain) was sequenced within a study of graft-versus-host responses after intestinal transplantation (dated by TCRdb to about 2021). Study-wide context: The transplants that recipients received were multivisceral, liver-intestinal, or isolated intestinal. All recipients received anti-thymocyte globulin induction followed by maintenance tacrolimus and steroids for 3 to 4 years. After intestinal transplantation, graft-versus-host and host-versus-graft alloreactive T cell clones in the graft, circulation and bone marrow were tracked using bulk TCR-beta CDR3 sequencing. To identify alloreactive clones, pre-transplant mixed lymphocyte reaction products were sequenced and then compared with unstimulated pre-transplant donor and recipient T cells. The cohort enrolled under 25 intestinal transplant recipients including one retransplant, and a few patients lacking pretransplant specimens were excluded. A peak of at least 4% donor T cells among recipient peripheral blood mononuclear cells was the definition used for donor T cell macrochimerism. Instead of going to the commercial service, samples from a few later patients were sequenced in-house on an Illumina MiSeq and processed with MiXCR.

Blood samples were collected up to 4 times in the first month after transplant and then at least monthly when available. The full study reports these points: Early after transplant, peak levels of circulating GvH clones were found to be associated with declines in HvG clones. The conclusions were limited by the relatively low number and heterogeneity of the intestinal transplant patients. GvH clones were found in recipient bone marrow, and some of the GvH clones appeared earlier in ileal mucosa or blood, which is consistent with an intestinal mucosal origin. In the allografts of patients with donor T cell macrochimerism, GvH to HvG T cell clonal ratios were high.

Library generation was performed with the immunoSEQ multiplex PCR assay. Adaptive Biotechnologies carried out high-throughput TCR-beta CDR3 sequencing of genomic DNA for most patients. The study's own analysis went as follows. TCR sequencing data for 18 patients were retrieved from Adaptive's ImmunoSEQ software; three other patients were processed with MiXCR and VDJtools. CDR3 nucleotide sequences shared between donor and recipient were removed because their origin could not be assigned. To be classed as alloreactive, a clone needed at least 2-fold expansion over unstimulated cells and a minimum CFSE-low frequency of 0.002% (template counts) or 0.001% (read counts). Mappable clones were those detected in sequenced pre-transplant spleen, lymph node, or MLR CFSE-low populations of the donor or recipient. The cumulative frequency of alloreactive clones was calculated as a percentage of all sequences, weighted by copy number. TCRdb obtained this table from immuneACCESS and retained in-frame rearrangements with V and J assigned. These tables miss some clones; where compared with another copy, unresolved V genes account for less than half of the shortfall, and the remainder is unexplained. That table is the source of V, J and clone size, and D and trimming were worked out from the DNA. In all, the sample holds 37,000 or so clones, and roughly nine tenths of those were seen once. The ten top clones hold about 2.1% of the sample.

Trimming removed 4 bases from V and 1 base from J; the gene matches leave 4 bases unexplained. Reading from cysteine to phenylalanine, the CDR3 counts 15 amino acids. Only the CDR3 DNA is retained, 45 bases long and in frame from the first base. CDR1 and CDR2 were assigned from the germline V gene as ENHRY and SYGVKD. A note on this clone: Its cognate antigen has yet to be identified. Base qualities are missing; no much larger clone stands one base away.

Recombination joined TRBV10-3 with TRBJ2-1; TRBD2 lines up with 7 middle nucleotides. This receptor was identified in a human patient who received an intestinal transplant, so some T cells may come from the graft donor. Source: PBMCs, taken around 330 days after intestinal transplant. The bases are TGTGCCATCAGTGTGTCTAGCGGTTCCTACAATGAGCAGTTCTTC. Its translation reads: CAISVSSGSYNEQFF.